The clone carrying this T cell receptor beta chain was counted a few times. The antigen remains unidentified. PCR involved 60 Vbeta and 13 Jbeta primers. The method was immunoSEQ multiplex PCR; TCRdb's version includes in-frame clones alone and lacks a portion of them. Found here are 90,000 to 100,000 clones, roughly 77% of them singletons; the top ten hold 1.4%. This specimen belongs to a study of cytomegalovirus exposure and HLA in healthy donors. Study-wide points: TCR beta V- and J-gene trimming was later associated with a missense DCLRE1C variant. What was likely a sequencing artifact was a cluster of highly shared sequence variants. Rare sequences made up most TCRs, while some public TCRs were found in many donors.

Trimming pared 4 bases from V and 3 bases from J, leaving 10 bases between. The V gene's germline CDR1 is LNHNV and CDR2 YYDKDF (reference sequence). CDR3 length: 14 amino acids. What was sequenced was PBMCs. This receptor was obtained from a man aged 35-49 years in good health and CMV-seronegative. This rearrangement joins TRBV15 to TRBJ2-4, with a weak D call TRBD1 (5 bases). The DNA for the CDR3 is TGTGCCACCAGCACCGCAGGGTTCAAAAACATTCAGTACTTC. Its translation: CATSTAGFKNIQYF.